The TCR beta chain described here comes from a study of T cells in Graves' hyperthyroidism and ophthalmopathy. The study based diagnoses on clinical symptoms, serum thyroxine and TRAb, thyroid ultrasound and orbital computed tomography. Source material for PBMCs was about 10 ml fresh peripheral blood. Study findings and constraints: It was a median approximately 7.1 months before onset that the model predicted ophthalmopathy.

RNA transcripts served as the template for amplifying TCR beta CDR3 regions. In the first-round RT-PCR of the TCR CDR3, the HTBI primer set was used. TCRdb re-called the multiplex PCR reads with MiXCR, one entry per CDR3 protein. The profile covers over 550,000 distinct CDR3 sequences, with 16% appearing a single time and 18% taken by the ten largest. The germline V and J ends were trimmed by 4 bases and 7 bases, with 11 bases remaining between them. The germline CDR1 and CDR2 sequences are LGHDT and YNNKEL (reference sequence). The CDR3 spans 13 residues. Comments on this clonotype: Its antigen is not identified.

The source is a woman aged 18-29 years with Graves' hyperthyroidism. Sequencing used blood. The chain carries TRBV3-1 and TRBJ2-1, with D uncertain. The CDR3 loop reads CASSLIGVNEQFF. The CDR3 coding sequence is TGTGCCAGCAGCCTGATTGGTGTGAATGAGCAGTTCTTC.